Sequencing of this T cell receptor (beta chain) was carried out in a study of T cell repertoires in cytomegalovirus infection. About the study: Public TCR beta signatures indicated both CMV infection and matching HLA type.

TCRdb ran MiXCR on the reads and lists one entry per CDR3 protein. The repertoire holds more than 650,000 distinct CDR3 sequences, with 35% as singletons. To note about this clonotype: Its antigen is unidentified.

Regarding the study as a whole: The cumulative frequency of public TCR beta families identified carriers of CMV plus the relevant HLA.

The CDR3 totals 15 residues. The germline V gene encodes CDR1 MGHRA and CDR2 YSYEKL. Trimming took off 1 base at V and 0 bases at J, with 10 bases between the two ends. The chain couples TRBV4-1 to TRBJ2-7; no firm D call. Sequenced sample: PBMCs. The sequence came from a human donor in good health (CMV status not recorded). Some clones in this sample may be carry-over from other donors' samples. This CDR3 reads CASSQAPETSYEQYF. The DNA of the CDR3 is TGCGCCAGCAGCCAAGCTCCGGAGACCTCCTACGAGCAGTACTTC.